These 9 T cell receptor beta chains came from one sample sequenced in a study of blood T cell repertoires in COVID-19. Clones were read by immunoSEQ multiplex PCR, and TCRdb kept only the in-frame ones, dropping some. Of a few hundred thousand clones detected, 88% appear once; the ten largest clones hold more than 7.5%. Source material: PBMCs or T cells enriched from blood (not recorded which). The receptors were sampled from a woman aged 60-75 years who had recovered from COVID-19.

The chain uses TRBV6-5 and TRBJ2-7; 8 positions agree with TRBD2. V gave up 8 bases and J gave up 7 bases; unmatched junction bases: 13. Germline CDR1 and CDR2: MNHEY and SVGAGI. The CDR3 has 14 amino acids. The CDR3 region has the DNA TGTGCCAGCCGGTCATCGCGGGGGGTAGGGGAGCAGTACGTC. Translating gives CASRSSRGVGEQYV.

The chain couples TRBV7-9 to TRBJ1-6; TRBD1 aligns across 7 bases. Germline V gives CDR1 SEHNR, CDR2 FQNEAQ (reference sequence). The CDR3 has 15 residues. The V and J ends lost 3 bases and 5 bases, in that order; junction bases with no gene match: 4. The CDR3, as DNA: TGTGCCAGCAGCTTGTTTGGGACAGATAATTCACCCCTCCACTTT. It yields the protein CASSLFGTDNSPLHF. Combining the CDR3 with reference TRBV7-9 and TRBJ1-6 gives the whole variable domain DTGVSQNPRHKITKRGQNVTFRCDPISEHNRLYWYRQTLGQGPEFLTYFQNEAQLEKSRLLSDRFSAERPKGSFSTLEIQRTEQGDSAMYLCASSLFGTDNSPLHFGNGTRLTVT.

V usage is TRBV7-9 and J usage is TRBJ1-6, with 7 bases lining up with TRBD1. The CDR3 spans 15 residues. After removal of 2 bases from V and 7 bases from J, the junction contained 5 bases not matched to a gene. The V gene's germline CDR1 is SEHNR and CDR2 FQNEAQ (reference sequence). For the CDR3, the DNA is TGTGCCAGCAGCTTAAGGGGGACAGCGAATTCACCCCTCCACTTT. The encoded protein is CASSLRGTANSPLHF. The full variable domain, rest sourced from reference TRBV7-9 and TRBJ1-6, is DTGVSQNPRHKITKRGQNVTFRCDPISEHNRLYWYRQTLGQGPEFLTYFQNEAQLEKSRLLSDRFSAERPKGSFSTLEIQRTEQGDSAMYLCASSLRGTANSPLHFGNGTRLTVT.

The chain joins TRBV25-1 to TRBJ1-3, with D perhaps TRBD1 (5 bases). The V end was cut by 0 bases, the J end by 4 bases, with 13 bases between. Germline V CDR1 and CDR2: MGHDK, SYGVNS. There are 16 residues in the CDR3. CDR3 nucleotide sequence: TGTGCCAGCAGTGAATACGGAAGGGGAGGGGGAAACACCATATATTTT. Amino acid sequence: CASSEYGRGGGNTIYF.

The chain couples TRBV24-1 to TRBJ2-5; the match to TRBD1 covers 10 bases. The CDR3 spans 14 residues. V lost 7 bases to trimming and J lost 7 bases; unmatched junction nucleotides: 8. Germline V gene data show CDR1 as KGHDR and CDR2 as SFDVKD. Here the CDR3 DNA reads TGTGCCACCAGAGAACCGGGACAGGGGAGGACCCAGTACTTC. It specifies CATREPGQGRTQYF.

This clone was seen a few times. The chain combines TRBV6-1 with TRBJ2-7; TRBD1 agrees at 7 bases. Germline CDR1 reads MNHNS; CDR2 reads SASEGT. The ends lost 3 bases at V and 6 bases at J; junction bases unmatched: 5. The CDR3 covers 13 residues. The DNA for the CDR3 is TGTGCCAGCAGTGACCCAGACAGGGTCGAGCAGTACGTC. This translates into CASSDPDRVEQYV.

This rearrangement joins TRBV9 to TRBJ1-5, with TRBD1 matching over 7 bases. Germline CDR1 reads SGDLS; CDR2 reads YYNGEE. The CDR3 covers 15 residues. V trimming: 4 bases; J trimming: 3 bases; junction bases outside the gene matches: 7. This CDR3 reads CASSPRTGLNQPQHF. The CDR3 DNA follows: TGTGCCAGCAGCCCCCGGACAGGACTCAATCAGCCCCAGCATTTT.

The V and J genes are TRBV29-1 and TRBJ2-2, with a tentative D call TRBD2 (5 bases). Germline CDR1 SQVTM, CDR2 ANQGSEA. There are 11 residues in the CDR3. V lost 6 bases, J lost 7 bases, and 9 bases lay in between. The CDR3 DNA is TGCAGCGTCGACGAGGGCGGGGAGCTGTTTTTT. Its translation is CSVDEGGELFF.

The genes are TRBV9 and TRBJ2-3; 7 nucleotides align to TRBD2. Per the germline V gene, CDR1 is SGDLS and CDR2 is YYNGEE. The junction had 2 bases not matched to a gene; V was cut back by 1 base and J by 3 bases. The CDR3 has 14 residues. CDR3 protein: CASSVRGGTDTQYF. The CDR3 DNA reads TGTGCCAGCAGCGTACGCGGGGGAACAGATACGCAGTATTTT.